This entry lists 25 T cell receptor beta chains sequenced from one sample in a study of T cell repertoires in cytomegalovirus infection. TCRdb independently ran MiXCR on the reads; one entry per CDR3 protein. Among roughly 500,000 distinct CDR3 sequences listed, roughly 10% were seen once. The sequencing sample was made of PBMCs. The source of these receptors is a human donor in good health (CMV status not recorded). Some clones in this sample may be carry-over from other donors' samples.

This clonotype turned up a few times. The gene calls are TRBV9 and TRBJ2-6; unclear D gene. Trimming pared 6 bases from V and 4 bases from J, leaving 11 bases between. The CDR3 covers 14 residues. The germline CDR1 and CDR2 sequences are SGDLS and YYNGEE. The CDR3 is CASTSSLGANVLTF. The CDR3 nucleotides are TGTGCCAGCACGAGTTCTCTGGGGGCCAACGTCCTGACTTTC.

Many counts were recorded for this clonotype. The chain recombines TRBV7-2 with TRBJ2-7; the D gene is possibly TRBD2 (7 bases). The germline gives CDR1 SGHTA, CDR2 FQGNSA. Trimming took off 5 bases at V and 7 bases at J, with 21 bases between the two ends. This CDR3 has 15 amino acids. The CDR3 nucleotides are TGTGCCAGCAGCCGCGGAAGGGGGAGGGCCGAAGAGCAGTACTTC. It is translated as CASSRGRGRAEEQYF.

A word on this clonotype: This may be a read error: a much more frequent sequence differs by one nucleotide. The gene calls are TRBV19 and TRBJ2-1; the D call may be TRBD1 or TRBD2 (5 bases each). Trimming took off 5 bases at V and 8 bases at J, with 13 bases between the two ends. This CDR3 has 13 amino acids. Germline lookup yields CDR1 LNHDA and CDR2 SQIVND (reference sequence). The CDR3 nucleotides read TGTGCCAGTAGTGTGGGGGACGACGATGAGCAGTTCTTC. It codes for CASSVGDDDEQFF.

In this sample, this clonotype turned up many times. The chain couples TRBV12-3 or TRBV12-4 to TRBJ1-3, with unresolved D. There are 17 residues in the CDR3. Trimming cost V 5 bases and J 2 bases, with 19 bases left between them. The CDR3 here is CASSLPREFWAGNTIYF. In nucleotides, the CDR3 is TGTGCCAGCAGTCTTCCCCGAGAATTCTGGGCTGGAAACACCATATATTTT.

This clonotype was seen repeatedly, ten times or more. The CDR3 reads CASRTDRGGNTIYF. As DNA, the CDR3 is TGTGCCAGCAGAACGGACAGGGGTGGAAACACCATATATTTT. The V and J genes are TRBV7-9 and TRBJ1-3; 9 nucleotides agree with TRBD1. The CDR3 sequence is 14 residues long. V was clipped by 6 bases and J by 3 bases; unmatched bases: 3. Germline V CDR1 and CDR2: SEHNR, FQNEAQ (reference sequence). The full variable domain, its missing parts supplied by reference TRBV7-9 and TRBJ1-3, is DTGVSQNPRHKITKRGQNVTFRCDPISEHNRLYWYRQTLGQGPEFLTYFQNEAQLEKSRLLSDRFSAERPKGSFSTLEIQRTEQGDSAMYLCASRTDRGGNTIYFGEGSWLTVV.

The chain links TRBV25-1 to TRBJ2-1; TRBD2 might be the D (6 bases). The V gene lost 1 base and the J gene lost 6 bases, with 10 bases spanning the gap. This CDR3 is built from 14 residues. Germline V CDR1 and CDR2: MGHDK, SYGVNS. CDR3 nucleotides: TGTGCCAGCAGTGAATTAGGAGGGACCAATGAGCAGTTCTTC. It encodes CASSELGGTNEQFF. The full variable domain, rest sourced from reference TRBV25-1 and TRBJ2-1, is EADIYQTPRYLVIGTGKKITLECSQTMGHDKMYWYQQDPGMELHLIHYSYGVNSTEKGDLSSESTVSRIRTEHFPLTLESARPSHTSQYLCASSELGGTNEQFFGPGTRLTVL.

Many counts were recorded for this clonotype. V and J are TRBV20-1 and TRBJ2-2, with 10 bases aligning to TRBD2. CDR1 DFQATT and CDR2 SNEGSKA come from the germline V gene (reference sequence). This CDR3 has 16 residues. V shed 6 bases and J 0 bases; nucleotides not matched to a gene: 7. The CDR3: CSAPGLAPANTGELFF. The CDR3 bases are TGCAGTGCACCGGGACTAGCGCCCGCGAACACCGGGGAGCTGTTTTTT.

This clonotype was seen a few times. The rearrangement uses TRBV20-1 and TRBJ2-1; 8 nucleotides agree with TRBD1. CDR1 and CDR2 (germline): DFQATT, SNEGSKA (reference sequence). Germline trimming cut 4 bases from V and 4 bases from J; bases unmatched to any gene: 3. The CDR3 sequence is 13 residues long. CDR3 nucleotide sequence: TGCAGTGCTAACCGGGACAGGTACAATGAGCAGTTCTTC. It codes for CSANRDRYNEQFF.

The chain is built from TRBV6-2 or TRBV6-3 and TRBJ2-1; D is perhaps TRBD2 (5 bases). V lost 5 bases to trimming and J lost 6 bases, with 20 bases between them. This CDR3 has 16 residues. Germline V CDR1 and CDR2: MNHEY, SVGEGT. The CDR3 region is CASSQPGEGRFNEQFF. CDR3 coding DNA: TGTGCCAGCAGTCAACCCGGCGAGGGCCGATTCAATGAGCAGTTCTTC.

This clonotype was seen a few times. The rearrangement uses TRBV3-1 and TRBJ1-2; D unresolved. CDR3 length: 14 amino acids. The V gene lost 5 bases and the J gene lost 1 base, with 11 bases spanning the gap. Germline assignment: CDR1 LGHDT and CDR2 YNNKEL (reference sequence). CDR3 coding DNA: TGTGCCAGCAGCTACAGCGGATTTAACTATGGCTACACCTTC. Translating it yields CASSYSGFNYGYTF. Combining the CDR3 with reference TRBV3-1 and TRBJ1-2 gives the whole variable domain DTAVSQTPKYLVTQMGNDKSIKCEQNLGHDTMYWYKQDSKKFLKIMFSYNNKELIINETVPNRFSPKSPDKAHLNLHINSLELGDSAVYFCASSYSGFNYGYTFGSGTRLTVV.

This clonotype was recorded at least ten times. The chain joins TRBV7-8 to TRBJ2-1; 7 positions match TRBD2. The germline CDR1 and CDR2 sequences are SGHVS and FQNEAQ. CDR3 size: 16 residues. V lost 3 bases to trimming and J lost 2 bases; unmatched junction nucleotides: 7. This chain's CDR3 is CASSFRRLAPYNEQFF. In DNA form, the CDR3 reads TGTGCCAGCAGCTTTAGGCGACTAGCCCCCTACAATGAGCAGTTCTTC.

This clonotype was counted at least ten times. V usage is TRBV12-3 or TRBV12-4 and J usage is TRBJ1-5; D gene uncertain. The CDR3 spans 15 residues. V was cut by 1 base and J by 3 bases, with 10 bases left in between. As DNA, the CDR3 is TGTGCCAGCAGTTTAGGGCCCACTATCAATCAGCCCCAGCATTTT. Translated, it gives CASSLGPTINQPQHF.

Only a few counts were recorded for this clonotype. The chain has TRBV30 and TRBJ2-7; D gene ambiguous. Germline-derived CDR1 and CDR2 are GTSNPN and SVGIG (reference sequence). The CDR3 contains 11 residues. Trimming stripped 1 base from V and 3 bases from J, with 4 bases between. DNA for the CDR3: TGTGCCTGGAGTGGGAACTACGAGCAGTACTTC. This sequence encodes CAWSGNYEQYF.

This clonotype was observed many times. The chain is built from TRBV11-2 and TRBJ2-7, with D possibly being TRBD1 or TRBD2 (6 bases each). The V end lost 4 bases, the J end lost 3 bases, and 22 bases lay between the germline ends. The CDR3 extends over 17 amino acids. Germline V gene sequence: CDR1 SGHAT, CDR2 FQNNGV. CDR3 residues: CASSSASYRAGFYEQYF. The CDR3 DNA follows: TGTGCCAGCAGCTCAGCATCCTACAGGGCGGGGTTCTACGAGCAGTACTTC.

This clonotype was detected ten times or more. V gene TRBV5-4 combines with J gene TRBJ2-7; D is possibly TRBD1 or TRBD2 (5 bases each). Germline assignment: CDR1 SGHNT and CDR2 YYREEE (reference sequence). V was cut by 6 bases and J by 2 bases, with 21 bases left in between. This CDR3 is built from 16 residues. CDR3 in amino acids: CASTPPGAPGTYEQYF. In DNA form, the CDR3 reads TGTGCCAGCACTCCACCCGGGGCTCCGGGGACCTACGAGCAGTACTTC.

The gene calls are TRBV20-1 and TRBJ2-7, with D hard to call. The CDR3 runs to 14 residues. Deletions cut 5 bases from V and 0 bases from J, with 14 bases between. Germline loops: CDR1 DFQATT, CDR2 SNEGSKA (reference sequence). For the CDR3, the DNA is TGCAGTGCTTTGCCTCATCCCACCTCCTACGAGCAGTACTTC. This gives the protein CSALPHPTSYEQYF.

This clonotype was counted many times. This sequence joins TRBV19 and TRBJ1-1; D is uncertain. Trimming removed 3 bases from V and 3 bases from J, with 17 bases in between. The V gene's germline CDR1 is LNHDA and CDR2 SQIVND (reference sequence). This CDR3 region has 16 residues. The CDR3 sequence: CASSILSAPADTEAFF. The DNA for the CDR3 is TGTGCCAGTAGTATTTTGTCAGCCCCGGCGGACACTGAAGCTTTCTTT.

This clonotype was counted many times. V and J are TRBV7-2 and TRBJ1-4; TRBD1 matches at 8 bases. The germline CDR1 and CDR2 sequences are SGHTA and FQGNSA. The V segment lost 5 bases and the J segment 2 bases; nucleotides outside the gene matches: 10. This CDR3 contains 17 residues. CDR3: CASSLYRQGTTNEKLFF. The CDR3, as DNA: TGTGCCAGCAGCCTTTACCGACAGGGGACGACTAATGAAAAACTGTTTTTT.

This clonotype was counted between two and nine times. The chain recombines TRBV3-1 with TRBJ1-1; the match to TRBD1 covers 12 bases. The germline gives CDR1 LGHDT, CDR2 YNNKEL (reference sequence). The junction had 5 bases not matched to a gene; V was cut back by 5 bases and J by 7 bases. CDR3 length: 14 residues. CDR3 DNA sequence: TGTGCCAGCAGCTACGGGACAGGGGGCAGTGAAGCTTTCTTT. It codes for CASSYGTGGSEAFF.

This clonotype was detected many times. CDR3 sequence reads: CASSLLAGLQETQYF. CDR3 DNA: TGTGCCAGCAGCCTACTAGCGGGACTACAAGAGACCCAGTACTTC. V and J are TRBV7-6 and TRBJ2-5; the match to TRBD2 covers 10 bases. The CDR3 is made up of 15 amino acids. Per the germline V gene, CDR1 is SGHVS and CDR2 is FNYEAQ. V dropped 5 bases and J dropped 2; count of bases not matched to a gene: 5. Filled out from reference TRBV7-6 and TRBJ2-5, the complete variable domain reads GAGVSQSPRYKVTKRGQDVALRCDPISGHVSLYWYRQALGQGPEFLTYFNYEAQQDKSGLPNDRFSAERPEGSISTLTIQRTEQRDSAMYRCASSLLAGLQETQYFGPGTRLLVL.

Ten or more counts support this clonotype. The genes are TRBV6-5 and TRBJ1-2; maybe TRBD1 (5 bases). CDR3 size: 16 residues. V was pared by 3 bases and J by 2 bases, with 16 bases between. Germline V gene lookup returns CDR1 MNHEY and CDR2 SVGAGI. The CDR3 here is CASSYSAGGDNYGYTF. In nucleotides, the CDR3 is TGTGCCAGCAGTTATTCGGCGGGAGGGGACAACTATGGCTACACCTTC.

The gene calls are TRBV30 and TRBJ1-1, with a tentative D call TRBD1 (6 bases). The V end was cut by 5 bases, the J end by 5 bases, with 12 bases between. The CDR3 spans 12 residues. CDR1 and CDR2 (germline): GTSNPN, SVGIG (reference sequence). The CDR3 loop reads CAWSTGRTEAFF. CDR3 bases: TGTGCCTGGTCTACAGGGAGGACTGAAGCTTTCTTT.

The table lists this clonotype with many counts. For the CDR3, the DNA is TGTGCCAGCAGTTCGTCTAAGGGGGGTACCTACAATGAGCAGTTCTTC. It is translated as CASSSSKGGTYNEQFF. The rearrangement uses TRBV6-2 or TRBV6-3 and TRBJ2-1; either TRBD1 or TRBD2 may supply D (6 bases each). The CDR3 covers 16 residues. CDR1 and CDR2 from the germline V gene are MNHEY and SVGEGT. The V gene lost 4 bases and the J gene lost 2 bases, with 15 bases spanning the gap.

This clonotype was picked up many times. V usage is TRBV10-3 and J usage is TRBJ2-5; D gene ambiguous. Germline CDR1 is ENHRY and CDR2 is SYGVKD. With 6 bases removed from V and 5 bases from J, the gap between germline ends came to 13 bases. This CDR3 comprises 13 residues. The CDR3 sequence is CAIRQSLGETQYF. In nucleotides, the CDR3 is TGTGCCATCAGACAGTCCCTAGGGGAGACCCAGTACTTC.

This clonotype was seen many times. The chain uses TRBV4-1 and TRBJ1-2; 10 bases match TRBD1. Germline CDR1 reads MGHRA; CDR2 reads YSYEKL. The J segment lost 6 bases and the V segment lost 1 base, leaving 5 bases of the junction unmatched. This CDR3 has 15 amino acids. The CDR3 protein is CASSQGIGQGDGYTF. The CDR3 nucleotides read TGCGCCAGCAGCCAAGGAATTGGACAGGGGGATGGCTACACCTTC.